This T cell receptor (beta chain) is from a study of blood T cell repertoires in COVID-19. Looking at the study overall: Samples came from the United States, Italy and Spain, spanning acute and convalescent COVID-19. T cells, B-cell-depleted T cells, or PBMCs provided the cDNA or gDNA that served as material.

Study processing details: By means of reference gene primer amplification, nucleated cell counts were estimated. Method: immunoSEQ multiplex PCR; TCRdb's copy keeps in-frame clones and lacks some. The V and J calls and clone size are taken from that table; D and trimming were inferred from the DNA. The top ten clones hold 4.3% of a sample with 90,000 or so clones, around 87% of them seen once. The germline V gene encodes CDR1 LNHDA and CDR2 SQIVND (reference sequence). With 5 bases clipped from V and 0 bases from J, the junction kept 3 bases outside the gene matches. There are 14 residues in the CDR3.

This receptor was obtained from a woman older than 75 with active or convalescent COVID-19. The specimen sequenced was peripheral blood. V gene TRBV19 combines with J gene TRBJ1-1; 7 positions agree with TRBD1. In DNA, the CDR3 is TGTGCCAGTAGTCCCGGGACAGTGAACACTGAAGCTTTCTTT. As protein: CASSPGTVNTEAFF.